This T cell receptor beta chain was found in a study of T cell repertoires in cytomegalovirus infection. Study background: Indicated by public TCR beta signatures were CMV infection and matching HLA type.

TCRdb fed the reads into MiXCR, producing one record per CDR3 protein. This table has 150,000 to 200,000 distinct CDR3 sequences, approximately 19% appearing once. With respect to this clonotype: Its antigen remains unknown. An end of the junction differs from the germline gene, which may be a read error.

The CDR3 is 16 residues long. The germline gives CDR1 MNHEY, CDR2 SVGAGI. General study findings and limits: Carriers of CMV and the relevant HLA type were discriminated by public TCR beta frequency. HLA-C-restricted TCR beta clonotypes specific for CMV led the ex vivo response.

This sequence originates from a human donor in good health (CMV status not recorded). Some clones in this sample may be carry-over from other donors' samples. Sequenced sample: PBMCs. The genes are TRBV6-5 and TRBJ2-7, with 12 bases fitting TRBD2. For the CDR3, the DNA is TGTGCCAGCAGCACACTTCTAGCGGGGGGGAACTACAAGCAGTACTTC. As protein: CASSTLLAGGNYKQYF.